This TCR beta chain emerged from a study of technical replicates of blood from a handful of donors. Repertoires were generated with immunoSEQ multiplex PCR, while TCRdb's copy carries only in-frame clones and drops some. The sample holds around 80,000 clones, about 96% seen once. Germline lookup yields CDR1 DFQATT and CDR2 SNEGSKA (reference sequence). V lost 2 bases to trimming and J lost 11 bases, with 12 bases between them. CDR3 length equals 11 residues. This chain uses TRBV20-1 with TRBJ1-1; TRBD1 might be the D (5 bases). Sequencing used T cells isolated from PBMCs. The sequence derives from a human donor in good health. The CDR3 region is CSARQGGGAFF. The CDR3 coding sequence is TGCAGTGCTAGACAGGGTGGCGGTGCTTTCTTT.